A selection of T cell receptor beta chains follows, all from one sample in a study of cytomegalovirus exposure and HLA in healthy donors. The table came from immunoSEQ multiplex PCR; TCRdb's copy has only in-frame clones and leaves some out. The sample shows over 100,000 clones, 50% to 65% of them seen only once. The sample consisted of PBMCs. The receptors here all came from a man aged 40-49 years in good health and CMV-seropositive. Both conserved end residues are part of each CDR3. D genes are given only for firm matches. Where a row states a size, it is once, few, many or the class of an expanded clone; other rows omit it.

J: TRBJ2-5; size: .; D: TRBD1; V: TRBV11-2; CDR3: CASSQTVTGLETQYF; DNA: TGTGCCAGCAGCCAAACCGTGACAGGGTTAGAGACCCAGTACTTC
J: TRBJ2-3; size: .; D: TRBD2; V: TRBV29-1; CDR3: CSVEREFPDTQYF; DNA: TGCAGCGTTGAGCGGGAGTTCCCAGATACGCAGTATTTT
J: TRBJ2-1; size: .; D: TRBD1; V: TRBV29-1; CDR3: CSVGDRGEEQFF; DNA: TGCAGCGTCGGAGACAGGGGTGAAGAGCAGTTCTTC
J: TRBJ2-5; size: .; D: .; V: TRBV28; CDR3: CASGAGQATQYF; DNA: TGTGCCAGCGGAGCCGGCCAAGCGACCCAGTACTTC
J: TRBJ1-5; size: .; D: .; V: TRBV28; CDR3: CASYDGDQPQHF; DNA: TGTGCCAGCTACGACGGGGATCAGCCCCAGCATTTT
J: TRBJ1-5; size: .; D: TRBD1; V: TRBV9; CDR3: CASSVGQGGQPQHF; DNA: TGTGCCAGCAGCGTCGGACAGGGCGGTCAGCCCCAGCATTTT
J: TRBJ2-3; size: few; D: TRBD1; V: TRBV5-1; CDR3: CASSFPPGQASTDTQYF; DNA: TGCGCCAGCAGCTTTCCTCCGGGACAGGCGAGCACAGATACGCAGTATTTT
J: TRBJ2-1; size: .; D: TRBD1; V: TRBV2; CDR3: CASSLFGTGDNEQFF; DNA: TGTGCCAGCAGTCTTTTCGGGACAGGGGACAATGAGCAGTTCTTC
J: TRBJ2-7; size: .; D: TRBD1; V: TRBV7-3; CDR3: CASSQGQGHYEQYF; DNA: TGTGCCAGCAGCCAAGGACAGGGGCACTACGAGCAGTACTTC
J: TRBJ2-2; size: few; D: .; V: TRBV28; CDR3: CASSLWANSHTNTGELFF; DNA: TGTGCCAGCAGTTTATGGGCGAACAGCCACACGAACACCGGGGAGCTGTTTTTT
J: TRBJ1-5; size: .; D: TRBD1; V: TRBV2; CDR3: CASLPGQGPQPQHF; DNA: TGTGCCAGCCTGCCCGGACAGGGGCCGCAGCCCCAGCATTTT
J: TRBJ2-5; size: .; D: .; V: TRBV7-7; CDR3: CASSWATRETQYF; DNA: TGTGCCAGCAGCTGGGCTACCCGGGAGACCCAGTACTTC
J: TRBJ2-5; size: .; D: .; V: TRBV19; CDR3: CASTATGFRGFGETQYF; DNA: TGTGCCAGTACCGCAACAGGGTTCAGGGGCTTCGGAGAGACCCAGTACTTC
J: TRBJ1-4; size: few; D: .; V: TRBV6-1; CDR3: CASSGRGNSATNEKLFF; DNA: TGTGCCAGCAGTGGGCGGGGGAATTCTGCAACTAATGAAAAACTGTTTTTT
J: TRBJ1-5; size: few; D: TRBD1; V: TRBV7-9; CDR3: CASSAQGDQPQHF; DNA: TGTGCCAGCAGCGCCCAGGGGGATCAGCCCCAGCATTTT
J: TRBJ1-2; size: few; D: .; V: TRBV21-1; CDR3: CASSKDRQGVAPYGYTF; DNA: TGTGCCAGCAGCAAAGATCGGCAGGGGGTTGCCCCCTATGGCTACACCTTC
J: TRBJ2-7; size: .; D: .; V: TRBV6-1; CDR3: CASSEQGFSYEQYF; DNA: TGTGCCAGCAGTGAACAGGGTTTCTCCTACGAGCAGTACTTC
J: TRBJ1-1; size: .; D: TRBD1; V: TRBV2; CDR3: CATKRDRGEEVEAFF; DNA: TGTGCCACCAAAAGGGACAGGGGGGAAGAAGTTGAAGCTTTCTTT
J: TRBJ1-2; size: .; D: TRBD1; V: TRBV28; CDR3: CASSFGQGNYGYTF; DNA: TGTGCCAGCAGTTTCGGACAGGGGAACTATGGCTACACCTTC
J: TRBJ2-7; size: few; D: .; V: TRBV4-3; CDR3: CASSRIVGATDQYF; DNA: TGCGCCAGCAGCCGGATCGTCGGAGCGACAGATCAGTACTTC
J: TRBJ1-5; size: few; D: TRBD1; V: TRBV2; CDR3: CASSGTGGGREYSNQPQHF; DNA: TGTGCCAGCAGTGGGACAGGGGGAGGAAGGGAGTATAGCAATCAGCCCCAGCATTTT
J: TRBJ2-7; size: few; D: .; V: TRBV4-3; CDR3: CASSQDTTVSSYEQYF; DNA: TGCGCCAGCAGCCAAGATACTACGGTGAGCTCCTACGAGCAGTACTTC
J: TRBJ2-7; size: once; D: TRBD2; V: TRBV7-9; CDR3: CASSHLRAGVNEQYF; DNA: TGTGCCAGCAGCCACCTCCGAGCGGGGGTAAACGAGCAGTACTTC
J: TRBJ2-1; size: few; D: TRBD1; V: TRBV2; CDR3: CASRTRRTGDHNEQFF; DNA: TGTGCCAGCAGAACCAGAAGGACAGGGGACCACAATGAGCAGTTCTTC
J: TRBJ2-1; size: .; D: TRBD2; V: TRBV4-1; CDR3: CASSQDILAGADNEQFF; DNA: TGCGCCAGCAGCCAAGATATACTAGCGGGGGCTGACAATGAGCAGTTCTTC
J: TRBJ2-2; size: .; D: .; V: TRBV4-1; CDR3: CASSPRQTNTGELFF; DNA: TGCGCCAGCAGCCCACGACAGACGAACACCGGGGAGCTGTTTTTT
J: TRBJ2-7; size: few; D: TRBD2; V: TRBV6-1; CDR3: CASSEGGLTAYEQYF; DNA: TGTGCCAGCAGTGAGGGAGGGCTGACGGCCTACGAGCAGTACTTC